These 14 T cell receptor beta chains originate from one sample sequenced in a study of blood T cell repertoires in COVID-19. Produced via immunoSEQ multiplex PCR; TCRdb's table is partial and in-frame only. The sample has approximately 500,000 clones, roughly 89% seen once. Sequencing was carried out using peripheral blood. The receptor set was obtained from a man aged 18-30 years with COVID-19, enrolled during active disease.

The V gene is TRBV5-5, the J gene TRBJ1-6; 7 nucleotides agree with TRBD1. Germline V gene sequence: CDR1 SGHKS, CDR2 YYEKEE (reference sequence). The CDR3 covers 17 residues. V lost 4 bases to trimming and J lost 7 bases; unmatched junction nucleotides: 14. In nucleotides, the CDR3 is TGTGCCAGCAGCCTTGTTCCCGGGACAGCTCAAAATTCACCCCTCCACTTT. Translation gives CASSLVPGTAQNSPLHF.

The rearrangement links TRBV9 to TRBJ2-2; weak D call: TRBD2 (5 bases). Germline CDR1 is SGDLS and CDR2 is YYNGEE. This CDR3 has 15 amino acids. V dropped 2 bases and J dropped 1 base, with 9 bases sitting between them. The CDR3 bases are TGTGCCAGCAGCGTTTCTGCGGGGAACACCGGGGAGCTGTTTTTT. Amino acids: CASSVSAGNTGELFF.

The rearrangement links TRBV6-6 to TRBJ2-5; D is uncertain. The germline V and J ends were trimmed by 0 bases and 3 bases, with 8 bases remaining between them. The CDR3 is 14 amino acids. The germline gives CDR1 MNHNY, CDR2 SVGAGI (reference sequence). In DNA, the CDR3 is TGTGCCAGCAGTTACTCGAGCCTCGAAGAGACCCAGTACTTC. Translating it yields CASSYSSLEETQYF.

The chain is built from TRBV6-4 and TRBJ2-2; 7 bases match TRBD1. The CDR3 is made up of 16 amino acids. V was pared by 8 bases and J by 1 base, with 10 bases of the junction left unmatched. The germline gives CDR1 MRHNA, CDR2 SNTAGT. CDR3 region: CASGAEGGENTGELFF. The CDR3 coding sequence is TGTGCCAGCGGAGCCGAAGGGGGCGAGAACACCGGGGAGCTGTTTTTT.

The chain carries TRBV7-3 and TRBJ2-1; a possible D gene is TRBD2 (5 bases). There are 16 residues in the CDR3. V was cut by 3 bases and J by 0 bases, with 12 bases left in between. Germline V gene data show CDR1 as SGHTA and CDR2 as FQGTGA. The DNA for the CDR3 is TGTGCCAGCAGCTTTCAGCGGCAAAGCTCCTACAATGAGCAGTTCTTC. Residues: CASSFQRQSSYNEQFF.

This clone was seen only once. This chain links TRBV4-1 with TRBJ2-2, with 8 bases identical to TRBD1. The CDR3 spans 16 residues. CDR1 MGHRA and CDR2 YSYEKL come from the germline V gene. J gave up 6 bases and V 3 bases, and 9 bases lay outside the gene matches. This CDR3 reads CASSHLGQGFAGELFF. CDR3 in DNA: TGCGCCAGCAGCCACCTTGGACAGGGCTTCGCCGGGGAGCTGTTTTTT.

The chain links TRBV5-4 to TRBJ1-1, with TRBD1 identical over 9 bases. This CDR3 has 16 residues. With V trimmed by 3 bases and J by 5 bases, 11 bases remained unmatched. From germline, CDR1 is SGHNT and CDR2 YYREEE (reference sequence). The CDR3 reads CASSSRPRTGATEAFF. The CDR3 DNA follows: TGTGCCAGCAGCTCACGCCCTAGGACAGGGGCGACTGAAGCTTTCTTT. The full variable domain, with the rest looked up from reference TRBV5-4 and TRBJ1-1, is ETGVTQSPTHLIKTRGQQVTLRCSSQSGHNTVSWYQQALGQGPQFIFQYYREEENGRGNFPPRFSGLQFPNYSSELNVNALELDDSALYLCASSSRPRTGATEAFFGQGTRLTVV.

V usage is TRBV12-5 and J usage is TRBJ1-2, with D maybe TRBD1 (5 bases). The CDR3 covers 13 residues. V lost 6 bases and J 4 bases, leaving 12 bases between the germline ends. Germline CDR1 LGHNT, CDR2 FRNRAP. CDR3: CASGSWTFYGYTF. CDR3 DNA: TGTGCTAGTGGGTCATGGACATTCTATGGCTACACCTTC.

CDR3 coding DNA: TGTGCTAGTGGTTTGGTAGGGGGATACACAGATACGCAGTATTTT. Protein sequence: CASGLVGGYTDTQYF. This sequence joins TRBV12-5 and TRBJ2-3; a possible D gene is TRBD1 (6 bases). Germline-derived CDR1 and CDR2 are LGHNT and FRNRAP. Trimming shortened V by 0 bases and J by 2 bases, and 9 bases separated the two germline ends. The CDR3 runs to 15 residues.

The table lists this clone with a count of one. The CDR3 DNA is TGTGCCAGCAGCTTATCTCACCGGGCGTCAGGGGGAGAGACCCAGTACTTC. Its translation: CASSLSHRASGGETQYF. This sequence joins TRBV7-2 and TRBJ2-5, with 7 bases aligning to TRBD1. This CDR3 contains 17 residues. CDR1 is SGHTA, CDR2 FQGNSA, per germline. V lost 2 bases, J lost 4 bases, and 13 bases stayed unmatched. Supplemented by reference TRBV7-2 and TRBJ2-5, the full variable domain reads GAGVSQSPSNKVTEKGKDVELRCDPISGHTALYWYRQSLGQGLEFLIYFQGNSAPDKSGLPSDRFSAERTGGSVSTLTIQRTQQEDSAVYLCASSLSHRASGGETQYFGPGTRLLVL.

The genes are TRBV24-1 and TRBJ2-2; weak D call: TRBD1 (6 bases). CDR1 and CDR2 from the germline V gene are KGHDR and SFDVKD. The CDR3 covers 16 residues. Trimming pared 2 bases from V and 3 bases from J, leaving 12 bases between. The CDR3 DNA follows: TGTGCCACCAGTGATTCCAGCACAGGGTACACCGGGGAGCTGTTTTTT. The encoded protein is CATSDSSTGYTGELFF.

The chain uses TRBV5-4 and TRBJ2-7, with 10 positions matching TRBD2. The V and J ends lost 4 bases and 3 bases, in that order; junction bases with no gene match: 16. Germline CDR1 reads SGHNT; CDR2 reads YYREEE (reference sequence). CDR3 size: 18 residues. CDR3 DNA: TGTGCCAGCAGCCGTAATCCCGGGACTAGCGACAAACACTACGAGCAGTACTTC. Its protein is CASSRNPGTSDKHYEQYF. Based on the CDR3 plus reference TRBV5-4 and TRBJ2-7, the full variable domain is ETGVTQSPTHLIKTRGQQVTLRCSSQSGHNTVSWYQQALGQGPQFIFQYYREEENGRGNFPPRFSGLQFPNYSSELNVNALELDDSALYLCASSRNPGTSDKHYEQYFGPGTRLTVT.

As regards this clone: In the same sample, other DNA sequences code for this CDR3. V gene TRBV6-5 combines with J gene TRBJ2-7; perhaps TRBD1 as D (6 bases). The V gene lost 6 bases and the J gene lost 3 bases, with 9 bases spanning the gap. The CDR3 has 12 amino acids. Looked up from germline, CDR1 is MNHEY and CDR2 is SVGAGI. CDR3 nucleotide sequence: TGTGCCAGCAGAGGACAGAGCTACGAGCAGTACTTC. Amino acid sequence: CASRGQSYEQYF.

The chain has TRBV5-1 and TRBJ2-7; 7 bases fit TRBD2. This CDR3 has 16 residues. Germline assignment: CDR1 SGHRS and CDR2 YFSETQ. J gave up 0 bases and V 2 bases, and 8 bases lay outside the gene matches. The CDR3 spells CASSFLGASGSYEQYF. The CDR3 DNA is TGCGCCAGCAGCTTTTTGGGTGCTAGCGGCTCCTACGAGCAGTACTTC.